This T cell receptor beta chain appears in the sequencing data of a study of cytomegalovirus exposure and HLA in healthy donors. Broader study findings: One later analysis, an examination of the roughly 130 validation repertoires, found that first-cohort TCR clusters tended to co-occur in them. Most TCR sequences showed up rarely, but some public TCRs showed up in many donors. High sensitivity and specificity were reportedly achieved when the classifier diagnosed cytomegalovirus status. Some TCR beta chains (roughly 160 of them) were listed as cytomegalovirus-associated.

Comment on this clone: What it binds is unknown.

Measured with immunoSEQ multiplex PCR; TCRdb has only the in-frame clones, and not every one. In the table there are 150,000 to 200,000 clones, more than 70% of which are singletons. Source material: PBMCs. This TCR was sampled from a woman aged 18-35 years in good health and CMV-seronegative.

The CDR3, as DNA: TGTGCCAGCAGTTTATACGGGAGGGCCACAGATACGCAGTATTTT. It is translated as CASSLYGRATDTQYF. The chain joins TRBV27 to TRBJ2-3; 8 positions match TRBD2. CDR3 length: 15 amino acids. Germline assignment: CDR1 MNHEY and CDR2 SMNVEV (reference sequence). The junction had 2 bases not matched to a gene; V was cut back by 1 base and J by 2 bases.